The source of this TCR beta chain is a study of T cell repertoires in cytomegalovirus infection. TCRdb re-called the reads through MiXCR, storing one row per CDR3 protein. The data contain under 500,000 distinct CDR3 sequences, under 55% of them singletons. This clonotype was detected only once. As yet, its antigen is unknown. V lost 3 bases and J 8 bases, leaving 16 bases between the germline ends. CDR3 size: 14 residues. Germline lookup yields CDR1 LNHDA and CDR2 SQIVND (reference sequence). Study results and caveats: Dominant in the ex vivo response were TCR beta clonotypes restricted by HLA-C and specific for CMV.

This sample comprised cultured PBMCs, obtained from culture after CMV antigen stimulation. The source of this sequence is a human donor in good health (CMV status not recorded). Some clones in this sample may be carry-over from other donors' samples. The chain is built from TRBV19 and TRBJ1-1; D is possibly TRBD1 (6 bases). CDR3 in amino acids: CASSILTQGTEAFF. The CDR3 region has the DNA TGTGCCAGTAGTATCCTTACGCAGGGGACAGAAGCTTTCTTT.